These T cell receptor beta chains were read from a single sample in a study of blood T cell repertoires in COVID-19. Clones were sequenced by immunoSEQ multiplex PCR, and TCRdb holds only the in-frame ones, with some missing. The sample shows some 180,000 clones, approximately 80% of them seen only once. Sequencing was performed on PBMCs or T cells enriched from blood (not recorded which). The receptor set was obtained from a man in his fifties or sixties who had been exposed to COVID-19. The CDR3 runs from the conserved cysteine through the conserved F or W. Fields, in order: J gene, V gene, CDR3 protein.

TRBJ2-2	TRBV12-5	CASGLGGTGELFF
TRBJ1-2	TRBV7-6	CASSLSRGGYTF
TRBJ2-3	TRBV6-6	CASSWAFPPDTQYF
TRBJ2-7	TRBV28	CASSSPGQTYEQYF
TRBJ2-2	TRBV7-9	CASRPNTGSTGELFF
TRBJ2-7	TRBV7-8	CASSLGTGGRTYEQYF
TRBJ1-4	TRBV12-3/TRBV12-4	CASSKGSGEKLFF
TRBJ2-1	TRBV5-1	CASRNTRTSGRAADEQFF
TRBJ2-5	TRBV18	CASSRSGTPQETQYF
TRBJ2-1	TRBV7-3	CASSSDTGGTNQFF
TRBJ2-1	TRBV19	CASSIPAGGPNEQFF
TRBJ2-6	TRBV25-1	CASSGGGPAGANVLTF
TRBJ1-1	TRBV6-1	CASSEAHRLNTEAFF
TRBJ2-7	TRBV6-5	CASRRDGTSYEQYF
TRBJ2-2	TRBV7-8	CASSREGVTGELFF
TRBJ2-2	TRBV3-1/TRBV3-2	CASSQEWLAGVTGELFF
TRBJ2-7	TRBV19	CASSEQGNSYEQYF
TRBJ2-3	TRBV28	CASSPGLAGGTDTQYF
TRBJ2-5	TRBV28	CASKTQGGETQYF
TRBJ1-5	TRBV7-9	CASSLGTGGSRNQPQHF
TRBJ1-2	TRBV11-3	CASSATTGVQSGYTF
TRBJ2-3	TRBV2	CASPKDLVAGVGGTDTQYF
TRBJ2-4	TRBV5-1	CASSLVEGWNIQYF
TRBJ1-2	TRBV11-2	CASSTRQGPLYGYTF
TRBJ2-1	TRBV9	CASSVAAGEGNEQFF
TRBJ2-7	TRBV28	CASRNDWAAGSYEQYF
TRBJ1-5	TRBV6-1	CASSDTGGRVQPQHF
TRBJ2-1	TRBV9	CASSAAGTSGPSSYNEQFF
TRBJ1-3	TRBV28	CASSSPPGWNTIYF
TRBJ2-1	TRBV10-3	CAISESKGRSGRNEQFF
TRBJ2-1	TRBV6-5	CASSWTSGSNLDEQFF
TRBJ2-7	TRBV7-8	CASSSGAGGHLSYEQYF
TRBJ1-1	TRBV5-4	CASSLGGLPNAEAFF
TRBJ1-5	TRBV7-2	CASSEQTIGSNQPQHF
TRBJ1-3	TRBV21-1	CASSKVTDRGGKNTIYF
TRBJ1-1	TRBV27	CASIKGAMNTEAFF
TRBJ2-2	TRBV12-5	CASERSGGTGELFF
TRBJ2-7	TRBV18	CASSPLNGGASSYEQYF
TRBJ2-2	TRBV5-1	CASSTRTSGGPGELFF
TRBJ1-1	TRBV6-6	CASSEQGTNTEAFF